A selection of T cell receptor beta chains follows, all from one sample in a study of identical twins. TCRdb re-analysed the 5' RACE reads in MiXCR, keeping a single row per CDR3 protein. The data contain about 890,000 distinct CDR3 sequences, roughly 12% of them seen just once; the ten biggest clones take up around 1.5%. These sequences were also reported in another study, on yellow fever vaccine responses in identical twins.

The sample consisted of PBMCs. The receptors originated from a woman younger than 30 in good health. The CDR3 runs from the conserved cysteine through the conserved F or W. D genes are given only for firm matches. Clone sizes are given selectively: once, few, many, or a class where the clone is expanded.

CDR3 protein,CDR3 DNA,V gene,clone size,D gene,J gene
CASSATPGELFF,TGTGCCAGCAGTGCGACGCCCGGGGAGCTGTTTTTT,TRBV12-3/TRBV12-4,.,.,TRBJ2-2
CASRTQTGGGSPLHF,TGTGCCAGCAGAACTCAAACAGGGGGCGGATCACCCCTCCACTTT,TRBV12-3/TRBV12-4,few,TRBD1,TRBJ1-6
CSARLGTGNTEAFF,TGCAGTGCTAGGTTAGGGACAGGGAACACTGAAGCTTTCTTT,TRBV20-1,few,TRBD1,TRBJ1-1
CSASHNEQFF,TGCAGCGCCTCACACAATGAGCAGTTCTTC,TRBV29-1,.,.,TRBJ2-1
CASSLEPTGGQDTQYF,TGCGCCAGCAGCTTGGAACCAACGGGGGGTCAAGATACGCAGTATTTT,TRBV5-1,few,TRBD2,TRBJ2-3
CAISELVSGRITGELFF,TGTGCCATCAGTGAGCTTGTGAGCGGGAGGATCACCGGGGAGCTGTTTTTT,TRBV10-3,.,TRBD2,TRBJ2-2
CASSSGLPNAYNEQFF,TGTGCCAGCAGCTCTGGGCTTCCTAACGCATACAATGAGCAGTTCTTC,TRBV11-2,many,.,TRBJ2-1
CSARVPTGPDTQYF,TGCAGTGCTAGAGTTCCCACAGGGCCAGATACGCAGTATTTT,TRBV20-1,.,.,TRBJ2-3
CASSRGPLEQYF,TGTGCCAGCAGCCGAGGTCCTTTGGAGCAGTACTTC,TRBV12-3/TRBV12-4,few,.,TRBJ2-7
CASSDTGTGAYEQYF,TGTGCCAGCAGTGATACCGGGACAGGAGCATACGAGCAGTACTTC,TRBV6-1,few,TRBD1,TRBJ2-7
CATSEVAGRTSGSFVELFF,TGTGCCACCAGTGAGGTTGCAGGGAGAACTAGCGGGAGTTTCGTGGAGCTGTTTTTT,TRBV24-1,.,TRBD2,TRBJ2-2
CSAEGKLGGELFF,TGCAGTGCTGAGGGGAAGCTAGGCGGGGAGCTGTTTTTT,TRBV20-1,few,.,TRBJ2-2
CASSFYLDREQFF,TGCGCCAGCAGCTTCTATTTGGACAGGGAGCAGTTCTTC,TRBV5-1,many,TRBD1,TRBJ2-1
CATSDSTRDNEQFF,TGTGCCACCAGTGACTCGACTAGAGACAATGAGCAGTTCTTC,TRBV24-1,few,.,TRBJ2-1
CASSFTSGDTDTQYF,TGTGCCAGCAGCTTCACTAGCGGGGACACAGATACGCAGTATTTT,TRBV7-2,few,TRBD2,TRBJ2-3
CASSPGLGEAFF,TGTGCCAGCAGTCCGGGTCTGGGTGAAGCTTTCTTT,TRBV6-5,few,.,TRBJ1-1
CASSAQRDRGLYDYGYTF,TGTGCCAGCAGCGCCCAGAGGGACAGGGGGCTTTACGACTATGGCTACACCTTC,TRBV9,.,TRBD1,TRBJ1-2
CATSDLRGVKNEQFF,TGTGCCACCAGTGATTTGCGGGGAGTAAAAAATGAGCAGTTCTTC,TRBV24-1,few,.,TRBJ2-1
CASRLGTSTDTQYF,TGCGCCAGTAGGCTCGGGACTAGCACAGATACGCAGTATTTT,TRBV10-2,.,.,TRBJ2-3
CSASALPRGLGVETQYF,TGCAGTGCTAGTGCCCTGCCTCGGGGGTTGGGTGTAGAGACCCAGTACTTC,TRBV20-1,many,.,TRBJ2-5